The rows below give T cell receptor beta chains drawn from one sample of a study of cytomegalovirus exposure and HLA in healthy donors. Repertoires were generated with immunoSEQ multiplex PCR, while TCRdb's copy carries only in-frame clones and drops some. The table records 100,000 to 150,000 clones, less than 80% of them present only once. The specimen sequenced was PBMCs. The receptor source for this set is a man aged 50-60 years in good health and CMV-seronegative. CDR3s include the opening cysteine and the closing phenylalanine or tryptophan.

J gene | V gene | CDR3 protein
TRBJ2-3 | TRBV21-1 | CANPRGEATDTQYF
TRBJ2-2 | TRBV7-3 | CASSLGTSGGAYTGELFF
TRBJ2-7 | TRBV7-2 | CASSSSQGLAGGEQYF
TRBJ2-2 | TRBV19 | CASSIMGLGPGRGGELFF
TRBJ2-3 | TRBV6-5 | CASSYYRAGGTDTQYF
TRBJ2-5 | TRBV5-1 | CASSLAGDTLETQYF
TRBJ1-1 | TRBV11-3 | CASMDGRGNTEAFF
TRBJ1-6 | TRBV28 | CASSLLQRGDSPLHF
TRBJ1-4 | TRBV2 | CASSVGGSDNEKLFF
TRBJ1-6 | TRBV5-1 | CASSQMGQGSSPLHF
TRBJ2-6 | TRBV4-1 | CASSLSSGANVLTF
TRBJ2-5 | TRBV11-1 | CASSLGSDIETQYF
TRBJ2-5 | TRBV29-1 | CSATGQGGETQYF
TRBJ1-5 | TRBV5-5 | CASSLTGVEQPQHF
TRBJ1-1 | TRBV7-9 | CSSSLPGQKNTEAFF
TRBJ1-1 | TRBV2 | CASSDYRMNTEAFF
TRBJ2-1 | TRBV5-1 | CASSRVASGMGEEQFF
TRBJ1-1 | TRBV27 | CASSPRTGKAEAFF
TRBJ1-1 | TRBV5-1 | CASSPTGNTEAFF
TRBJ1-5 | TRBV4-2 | CASSQNLAWGEKVGQPQHF
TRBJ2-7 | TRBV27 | CASSSGTGGYEQYF
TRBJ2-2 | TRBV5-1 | CASSAGLANTGELFF
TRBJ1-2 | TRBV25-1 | CASSATSWGGDGYTF
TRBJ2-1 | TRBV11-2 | CASSPSWSGANEQFF
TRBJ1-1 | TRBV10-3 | CAISERGGTEAFF
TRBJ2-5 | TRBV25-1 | CARTSGGAPQETQYF
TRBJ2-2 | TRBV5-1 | CASSGQGWPATGELFF
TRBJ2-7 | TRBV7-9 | CASSRGGDSYEQYF
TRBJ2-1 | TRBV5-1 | CASSQLAGGGNEQFF
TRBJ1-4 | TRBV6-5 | CASSSGGAGTNEKLFF
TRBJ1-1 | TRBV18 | CASSPRAERAEAFF
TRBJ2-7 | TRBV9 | CASSSRTGYGEQYF
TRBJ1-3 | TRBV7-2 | CASSLDGGNSGNTIYF
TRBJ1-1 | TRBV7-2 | CASSAAAESEAFF
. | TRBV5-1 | CASSLGDRVSYEQYF
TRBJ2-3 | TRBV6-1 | CASSGLAGVKTDTQYF
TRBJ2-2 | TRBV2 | CASRDTSPNTGELFF
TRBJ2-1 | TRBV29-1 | CSGTSGGPDEQFF
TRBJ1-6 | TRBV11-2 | CASSLESSYNSPLHF
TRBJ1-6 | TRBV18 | CASSQPGRSPLHF
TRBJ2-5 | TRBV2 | CASGAFQETQYF
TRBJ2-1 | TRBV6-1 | CAASLTTGGYEQFF
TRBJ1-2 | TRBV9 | CASSVDAGAYGYTF
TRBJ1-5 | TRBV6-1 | CASRVTENQPQHF
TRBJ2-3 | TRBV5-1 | CASSIGGRESDTQYF
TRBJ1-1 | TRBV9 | CASTLLWGQNTEAFF
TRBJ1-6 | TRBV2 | CASGRRAPIGNYNSPLHF
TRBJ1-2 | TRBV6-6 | CASSETGNYGYTF
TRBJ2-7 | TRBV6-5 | CASSAGGGALEQYF
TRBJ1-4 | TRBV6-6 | CASSYSGVNEKLFF
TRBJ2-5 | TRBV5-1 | CASSLDILPGAGTQYF
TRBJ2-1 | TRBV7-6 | CASSSPGLAGALNSYNEQFF
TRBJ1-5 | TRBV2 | CASSTDTYNQPQHF
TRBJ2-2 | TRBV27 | CASSLAGGIPGELFF
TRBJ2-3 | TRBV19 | CASSIGGRGNSDTQYF